This T cell receptor beta chain was sequenced for a study of cytomegalovirus exposure and HLA in healthy donors. Study observations and caveats: Only CMV serostatus was available as immune exposure information. V- and J-gene trimming of TCR beta was linked (in a later analysis) to a missense DCLRE1C variant.

Amplification used 60 Vbeta primers and 13 Jbeta primers. Clones were read by immunoSEQ multiplex PCR, and TCRdb kept only the in-frame ones, dropping some. In the table there are around 93,000 clones, 65% of which are singletons. With V trimmed by 1 base and J by 3 bases, 6 bases remained unmatched. CDR3 size: 15 residues. Germline CDR1 is LGHNA and CDR2 is YNFKEQ. Of note for this clone: As yet, its antigen is unknown.

Unrecorded immune exposure was likely among donors, who were nominally healthy when sampled. V is TRBV4-2 and J is TRBJ2-7, with 7 positions matching TRBD1. This TCR came from a boy younger than 18 in good health and CMV-seropositive. The sequencing sample was made of PBMCs. The CDR3 protein is CASSQGDREVYEQYF. For the CDR3, the DNA is TGTGCCAGCAGCCAAGGCGACAGGGAAGTCTACGAGCAGTACTTC.